Within the sample, the clone carrying this T cell receptor (beta chain) is medium-sized (0.01 to 0.1%). The target antigen is unknown. Alpha and beta constant-region primers primed reverse transcription of around 500 ng RNA. Separate chain-specific third strand synthesis with multiplexing indices produced the alpha and beta libraries. A single primer pair per chain amplified all rearrangements, with per-molecule barcodes. TCRdb ran MiXCR on the 5' RACE reads and lists one entry per CDR3 protein. The sample carries about 10,000 distinct CDR3 sequences, about 5.8% recorded once. This sample was taken from a study of HIV-infected patients and healthy controls. No cell fractionation was done, so the repertoire covers all unsorted peripheral blood T cells. The study's findings and limits: Significantly higher mean Gini indices appeared in HIV-infected repertoires, possibly reflecting oligoclonality. Size-matching overweighted rare events from HIV-infected data when comparing patients with controls.

There are 15 residues in the CDR3. Trimming pared 0 bases from V and 4 bases from J, leaving 12 bases between. Sequenced material: blood. The chain carries TRBV12-3 or TRBV12-4 and TRBJ1-1; D not resolved. The clonotype originates from an adult in good health. CDR3 nucleotide sequence: TGTGCCAGCAGTTTAGCCCCCAATCAGGCCACTGAAGCTTTCTTT. Protein sequence: CASSLAPNQATEAFF.